This TCR beta chain was sequenced for a study of molecular identifiers for immune sequencing clone quantification. This clonotype has a handful of counts. The antigen is not known. TCRdb called the PCR reads again in MiXCR, with one record for every CDR3 protein. The sample carries over 50,000 distinct CDR3 sequences, just over 35% recorded once. Study observations and caveats: Among roughly 910,000 naive cells, spiked Jurkat TCR RNA from a single cell was reportedly detectable.

Germline assignment: CDR1 SEHNR and CDR2 FQNEAQ (reference sequence). V was pared by 0 bases and J by 3 bases, with 11 bases between. The CDR3 length is 15 residues. The receptor's source is a human donor in good health. Some libraries in this study had Jurkat cell RNA spiked in. Sequencing was carried out using naive CD8+ T cells from blood, with Jurkat cell RNA spiked in. Described subset: FACS-sorted CD8+CD4-CCR7+CD45RA+ naive T cells. The chain employs TRBV7-9 and TRBJ2-5; D not certain. The CDR3 bases are TGTGCCAGCAGCTTAGCATTTACGGCAGAAGAGACCCAGTACTTC. This sequence encodes CASSLAFTAEETQYF.